Reported below is one TCR beta chain. In the original analysis: Cell counts per sample came from amplifying reference gene primers. Some clones are missing from TCRdb's copy, which holds only in-frame ones; the method was immunoSEQ multiplex PCR. The DNA was the basis for D and trimming; V, J and clone size are from that table. The sample has 20,000 to 25,000 clones; 70% to 90% are singletons. The source of the sample is a study of blood T cell repertoires in COVID-19. The overall study: Collection of acute and convalescent COVID-19 samples took place in the United States, Italy and Spain. The cDNA or gDNA used as material had been derived from T cells, B-cell-depleted T cells, or PBMCs.

V dropped 3 bases and J dropped 1 base, with 6 bases sitting between them. Germline loops: CDR1 SGHTA, CDR2 FQGNSA. CDR3 length: 13 residues. This receptor was taken from a human donor in a cohort sampled during active COVID-19. The donor label of this sample is uncertain. Specimen: peripheral blood. V and J are TRBV7-2 and TRBJ1-1; the D is unclear. The CDR3 sequence is CASSFRGNTEAFF. The CDR3 bases are TGTGCCAGCAGCTTCAGAGGGAACACTGAAGCTTTCTTT. Together with reference TRBV7-2 and TRBJ1-1, the CDR3 gives the full variable domain: GAGVSQSPSNKVTEKGKDVELRCDPISGHTALYWYRQSLGQGLEFLIYFQGNSAPDKSGLPSDRFSAERTGGSVSTLTIQRTQQEDSAVYLCASSFRGNTEAFFGQGTRLTVV.